The following is a TCR beta chain sequence with its context. Its antigen is unidentified. The donors were part of the validation cohort of over a hundred subjects. That cohort was separate from the first cohort, which comprised fewer than 800 subjects. The data were taken from a study of cytomegalovirus exposure and HLA in healthy donors. The study's findings and limits: The study recorded about 160 TCR beta chains that were cytomegalovirus-associated. The study found most TCR sequences rare, yet found some public TCRs in many donors.

Profiling relied on immunoSEQ multiplex PCR, and the TCRdb table lists in-frame clones only, not all of them. The table has over 200,000 clones, 88% seen once; the top ten hold around 3%. CDR3 length: 17 amino acids. Losses at the gene ends were 4 bases for V and 4 bases for J; bases not matched to a gene: 13. Germline CDR1 is MGHRA and CDR2 is YSYEKL. This sequence was found in a woman between 18 and 29 years old in good health and CMV-seronegative. The rearrangement joins TRBV4-1 to TRBJ2-1, with 7 bases lining up with TRBD1. Sample: PBMCs. CDR3 sequence reads: CASSPQHGQAFYNEQFF. Here the CDR3 DNA reads TGCGCCAGCAGCCCCCAGCACGGACAGGCATTTTACAATGAGCAGTTCTTC.